Here is one TCR beta chain with its context. What it recognizes is unknown. Germline trimming cut 2 bases from V and 0 bases from J; bases unmatched to any gene: 5. Germline V gene sequence: CDR1 KGHSH, CDR2 LQKENI. The CDR3 sequence is 16 residues long. This sample is drawn from a study of OX40 agonist ivuxolimab in advanced cancers. Study summary: One patient with hepatocellular carcinoma and two with cutaneous melanoma, three in all, had partial responses.

Libraries were prepared by immunoSEQ multiplex PCR; TCRdb keeps only in-frame clonotypes and omits some of them. The data show 70,000 to 80,000 clones, 92% seen once. Study-level points and caveats: More expanded clones were seen, on average, in CD8+ T cells than in CD4+.

Sequencing was performed on CD4+ or CD8+ T cells sorted from blood, taken in a trial of the OX40 agonist ivuxolimab. This clonotype originated in an adult with an advanced solid tumor such as melanoma, head and neck, liver or kidney cancer. This chain uses TRBV18 with TRBJ1-1, with 8 bases fitting TRBD1. CDR3 amino acids: CASSPVQGGVNTEAFF. CDR3 nucleotides: TGTGCCAGCTCACCAGTACAGGGGGGGGTGAACACTGAAGCTTTCTTT.